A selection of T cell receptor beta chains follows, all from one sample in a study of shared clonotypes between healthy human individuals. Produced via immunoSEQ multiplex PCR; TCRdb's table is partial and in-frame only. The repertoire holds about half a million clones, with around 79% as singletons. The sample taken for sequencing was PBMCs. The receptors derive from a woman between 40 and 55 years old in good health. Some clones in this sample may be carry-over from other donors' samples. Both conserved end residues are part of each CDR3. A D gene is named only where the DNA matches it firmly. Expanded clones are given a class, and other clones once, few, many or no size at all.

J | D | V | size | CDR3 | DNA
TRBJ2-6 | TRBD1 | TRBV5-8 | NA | CASSTDRGPGANVLTF | TGTGCCAGCAGCACGGACAGGGGGCCTGGGGCCAACGTCCTGACTTTC
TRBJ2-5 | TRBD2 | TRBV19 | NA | CASAGQGRGRYQETQYF | TGTGCCAGTGCCGGTCAAGGGAGGGGACGGTACCAAGAGACCCAGTACTTC
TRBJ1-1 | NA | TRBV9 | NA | CASSRVGGAEAFF | TGTGCCAGCAGCCGCGTCGGGGGGGCTGAAGCTTTCTTT
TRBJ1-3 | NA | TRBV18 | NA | CASSRSSLTSGNTIYF | TGTGCCAGCTCACGATCTAGTCTAACCTCTGGAAACACCATATATTTT
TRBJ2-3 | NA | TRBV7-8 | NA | CASSVSSTDTQYF | TGTGCCAGCAGCGTGTCCAGCACAGATACGCAGTATTTT
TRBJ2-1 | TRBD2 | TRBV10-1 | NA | CASSGLAGVHSYNEQFF | TGCGCCAGCAGTGGGCTAGCGGGAGTCCACTCCTACAATGAGCAGTTCTTC
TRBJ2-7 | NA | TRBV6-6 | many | CASSYSQGTYEQYF | TGTGCCAGCAGTTACTCGCAGGGGACTTACGAGCAGTACTTC
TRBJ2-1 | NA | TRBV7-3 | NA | CASSPSGGHNEQFF | TGTGCCAGCAGCCCCAGCGGAGGTCACAATGAGCAGTTCTTC
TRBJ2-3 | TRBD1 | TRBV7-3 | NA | CASSFTGGSTDTQYF | TGTGCCAGCAGCTTTACAGGGGGGTCCACAGATACGCAGTATTTT
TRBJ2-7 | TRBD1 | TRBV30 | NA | CAWDPGQGAYEQYF | TGTGCCTGGGATCCGGGACAGGGAGCCTACGAGCAGTACTTC
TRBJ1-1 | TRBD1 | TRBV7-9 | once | CASSPTRQGTGTEAFF | TGTGCCAGCAGCCCAACCCGACAGGGTACGGGCACTGAAGCTTTCTTT
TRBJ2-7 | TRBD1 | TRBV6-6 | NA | CASSSWDRANEQYF | TGTGCCAGCAGTTCCTGGGACAGGGCTAACGAGCAGTACTTC
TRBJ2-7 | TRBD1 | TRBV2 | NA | CASLTGANLEQYF | TGTGCCAGCCTGACAGGGGCTAACTTGGAGCAGTACTTC
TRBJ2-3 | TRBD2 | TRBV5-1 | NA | CASSFGTSDSTDTQYF | TGCGCCAGCAGCTTCGGGACTAGCGACAGCACAGATACGCAGTATTTT
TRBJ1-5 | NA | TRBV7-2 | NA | CASSREGRYNQPQHF | TGTGCCAGCAGCCGAGAAGGACGGTACAATCAGCCCCAGCATTTT
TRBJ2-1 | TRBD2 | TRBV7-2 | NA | CASSSVAGGDYNEQFF | TGTGCCAGCAGCTCCGTAGCGGGAGGGGACTACAATGAGCAGTTCTTC
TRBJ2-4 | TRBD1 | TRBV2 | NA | CASSDVGQGGKNIQYF | TGTGCCAGCAGTGATGTGGGACAGGGCGGCAAAAACATTCAGTACTTC
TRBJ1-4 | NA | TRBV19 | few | CATTGGRYNEKLFF | TGTGCCACGACGGGGGGACGGTATAATGAAAAACTGTTTTTT
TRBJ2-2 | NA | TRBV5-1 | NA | CASSPRGAGTGELFF | TGCGCCAGCAGCCCCCGAGGGGCGGGCACCGGGGAGCTGTTTTTT
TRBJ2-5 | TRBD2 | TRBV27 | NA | CASSLGSGRASETQYF | TGTGCCAGCAGTTTAGGGAGCGGGAGGGCCTCAGAGACCCAGTACTTC
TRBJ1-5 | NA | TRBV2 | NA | CASKSDTDSNQPQHF | TGTGCCAGCAAATCGGACACGGATAGCAATCAGCCCCAGCATTTT
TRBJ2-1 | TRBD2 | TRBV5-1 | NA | CASSLTSGVFNEQFF | TGCGCCAGCAGCTTGACTAGCGGGGTATTTAATGAGCAGTTCTTC
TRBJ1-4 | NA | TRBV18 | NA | CASSPGYGEKLFF | TGTGCCAGCTCACCCGGGTATGGAGAAAAACTGTTTTTT
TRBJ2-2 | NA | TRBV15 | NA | CATSRGVQGSGELFF | TGTGCCACCAGCAGAGGGGTCCAGGGTTCCGGGGAGCTGTTTTTT
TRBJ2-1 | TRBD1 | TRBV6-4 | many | CASSDGTGGNEQFF | TGTGCCAGCAGTGACGGGACAGGGGGCAATGAGCAGTTCTTC
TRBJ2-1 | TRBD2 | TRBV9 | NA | CASSPGLAGVESYNEQFF | TGTGCCAGCAGCCCAGGACTAGCGGGAGTCGAATCCTACAATGAGCAGTTCTTC
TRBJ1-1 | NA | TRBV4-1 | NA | CASSRETGVNTEAFF | TGCGCCAGCAGCCGCGAGACAGGCGTGAACACTGAAGCTTTCTTT
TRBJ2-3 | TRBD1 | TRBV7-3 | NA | CASSSGRGRNGPRPLDTQYF | TGTGCCAGCAGCTCAGGCAGGGGGCGAAACGGTCCCAGGCCCTTAGATACGCAGTATTTT
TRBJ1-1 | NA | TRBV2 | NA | CASRLSKMEAFF | TGTGCCAGCAGGTTGTCTAAGATGGAAGCTTTCTTT
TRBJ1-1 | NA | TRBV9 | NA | CASSVGGVNTEAFF | TGTGCCAGCAGCGTAGGCGGGGTGAACACTGAAGCTTTCTTT
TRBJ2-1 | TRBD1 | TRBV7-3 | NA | CASSLDRNNEQFF | TGTGCCAGCAGCTTGGACAGGAACAATGAGCAGTTCTTC
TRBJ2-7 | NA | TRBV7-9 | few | CASSLGGASYYEQYF | TGTGCCAGCAGCTTGGGCGGGGCGTCCTACTACGAGCAGTACTTC
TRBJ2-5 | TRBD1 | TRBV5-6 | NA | CASSLQGDTQYF | TGTGCCAGCAGCTTGCAGGGGGACACCCAGTACTTC
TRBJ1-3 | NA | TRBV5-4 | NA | CASSSPRPPLGRVLGNTIYF | TGTGCCAGCAGCTCTCCCAGACCCCCCCTAGGAAGGGTGCTCGGAAACACCATATATTTT
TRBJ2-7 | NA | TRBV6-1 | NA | CASSDLGVGEQYF | TGTGCCAGCAGTGACCTGGGCGTGGGCGAGCAGTACTTC
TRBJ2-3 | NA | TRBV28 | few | CASSTSGRGTDTQYF | TGTGCCAGCAGTACGTCCGGGAGAGGAACAGATACGCAGTATTTT
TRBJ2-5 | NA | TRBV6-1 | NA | CASSEPTRGPPRQETQYF | TGTGCCAGCAGTGAACCCACGAGAGGGCCCCCACGCCAAGAGACCCAGTACTTC
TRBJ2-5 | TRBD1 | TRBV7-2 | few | CASTETGKETQYF | TGTGCCAGCACCGAGACAGGGAAAGAGACCCAGTACTTC
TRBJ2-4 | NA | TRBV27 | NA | CASSLSIRGRDIQYF | TGTGCCAGCAGTTTATCGATCCGGGGTCGGGACATTCAGTACTTC
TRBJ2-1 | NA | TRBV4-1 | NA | CASSQPPGPEQFF | TGCGCCAGCAGCCAACCCCCCGGCCCTGAGCAGTTCTTC
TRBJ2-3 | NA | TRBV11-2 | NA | CASSSDFEWGTQYF | TGTGCCAGCAGCTCGGACTTTGAGTGGGGTACGCAGTATTTT
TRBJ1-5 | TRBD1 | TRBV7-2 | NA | CASSSAGQGAFSNQPQHF | TGTGCCAGCAGCTCCGCGGGACAGGGGGCTTTTAGCAATCAGCCCCAGCATTTT
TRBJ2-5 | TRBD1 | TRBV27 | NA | CASSFHAQGARETQYF | TGTGCCAGCAGTTTTCACGCACAGGGGGCTAGAGAGACCCAGTACTTC
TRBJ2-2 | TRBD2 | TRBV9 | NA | CASSLTGLAGIGELFF | TGTGCCAGCAGCCTTACGGGACTAGCGGGAATAGGGGAGCTGTTTTTT
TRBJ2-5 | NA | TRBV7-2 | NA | CASSLEGWETQYF | TGTGCCAGCAGCTTAGAGGGGTGGGAGACCCAGTACTTC
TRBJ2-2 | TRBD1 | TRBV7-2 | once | CASSLAGGYTGELFF | TGTGCCAGCAGCTTGGCAGGGGGCTATACCGGGGAGCTGTTTTTT
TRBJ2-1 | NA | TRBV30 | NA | CAWRDGSYNEQFF | TGTGCCTGGAGAGACGGGTCCTACAATGAGCAGTTCTTC
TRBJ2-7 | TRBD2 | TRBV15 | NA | CATSRGGASGFYEQYF | TGTGCCACCAGCAGAGGGGGGGCTAGCGGGTTCTACGAGCAGTACTTC
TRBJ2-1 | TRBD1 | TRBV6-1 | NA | CASSEQPGQLNEQFF | TGTGCCAGCAGTGAACAGCCGGGACAGCTTAATGAGCAGTTCTTC
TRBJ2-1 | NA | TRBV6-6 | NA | CASSYGGSAYNEQFF | TGTGCCAGCAGTTACGGGGGAAGCGCCTACAATGAGCAGTTCTTC
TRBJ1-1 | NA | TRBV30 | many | CAWSVPAQPEAFF | TGTGCCTGGAGTGTACCCGCCCAACCTGAAGCTTTCTTT
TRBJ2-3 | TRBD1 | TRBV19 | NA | CATSGGGRDTQYF | TGTGCCACCTCAGGGGGCGGCCGAGATACGCAGTATTTT
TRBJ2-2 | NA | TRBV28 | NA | CASRGGTGELFF | TGTGCCAGCAGGGGCGGGACCGGGGAGCTGTTTTTT
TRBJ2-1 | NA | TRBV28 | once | CASSLQYGIVGDEQFF | TGTGCCAGCAGTTTGCAATATGGGATCGTGGGGGATGAGCAGTTCTTC
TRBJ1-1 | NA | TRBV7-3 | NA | CASSSYVKWNTEAFF | TGTGCCAGCAGCTCCTACGTGAAGTGGAACACTGAAGCTTTCTTT
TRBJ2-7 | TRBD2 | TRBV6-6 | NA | CASSPVLARFSEQYF | TGTGCCAGCAGTCCCGTACTAGCGAGGTTCTCCGAGCAGTACTTC
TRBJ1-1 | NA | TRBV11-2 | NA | CASSPPGQGRSEAFF | TGTGCCAGCAGCCCACCGGGCCAAGGAAGGTCTGAAGCTTTCTTT
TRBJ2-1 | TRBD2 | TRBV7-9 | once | CASSSIAGGFDGNEQFF | TGTGCCAGCAGCTCGATAGCGGGAGGGTTTGATGGCAATGAGCAGTTCTTC
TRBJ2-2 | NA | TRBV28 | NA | CAGAGRSTGELFF | TGTGCCGGGGCGGGAAGGAGCACCGGGGAGCTGTTTTTT
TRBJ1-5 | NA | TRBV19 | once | CASSIGGAGQPQHF | TGTGCCAGTAGTATAGGAGGGGCGGGGCAGCCCCAGCATTTT